Each of the 15 T cell receptor beta chains below was sequenced from the same sample in a study of T cell responses to AZD1222 COVID-19 vaccine. Assay used: immunoSEQ multiplex PCR; TCRdb lists only in-frame clones, some missing. The sample consists of more than 90,000 clones, roughly 87% of them appearing once. Source: peripheral blood, taken on day 0 of AZD1222 vaccination. These receptors all come from an adult in good health.

The V call is TRBV19, the J call TRBJ2-7, with D perhaps TRBD1 or TRBD2 (5 bases each). The V and J ends lost 3 bases and 4 bases respectively, with 13 bases between them. The CDR3 runs to 14 residues. The germline gives CDR1 LNHDA, CDR2 SQIVND (reference sequence). CDR3 DNA: TGTGCCAGTAGTATCCCCGGGGCATATTACGAGCAGTACTTC. As protein: CASSIPGAYYEQYF.

V gene TRBV5-1 combines with J gene TRBJ2-2; D tentatively fits TRBD1 or TRBD2 (5 bases each). This CDR3 is built from 12 residues. V lost 3 bases to trimming and J lost 5 bases, with 5 bases between them. CDR1 and CDR2 (germline): SGHRS, YFSETQ. CDR3 DNA sequence: TGCGCCAGCAGCTGGGGGACCGGGGAGCTGTTTTTT. It codes for CASSWGTGELFF.

A few counts support this clone. This chain links TRBV16 with TRBJ1-6; no definite D call. Germline V gives CDR1 KGHSY, CDR2 FQNENV. The CDR3 has 16 residues. The V end was cut by 1 base, the J end by 6 bases, with 13 bases between. The CDR3 loop reads CASSQFEGWPNSPLHF. CDR3 bases: TGTGCCAGCAGCCAATTTGAGGGTTGGCCTAATTCACCCCTCCACTTT.

The rearrangement uses TRBV15 and TRBJ2-7, with D hard to call. The CDR3 extends over 14 amino acids. The germline V gene encodes CDR1 LNHNV and CDR2 YYDKDF (reference sequence). The ends were cut back, 0 bases at V and 2 bases at J, with 8 bases in the middle. CDR3 DNA sequence: TGTGCCACCAGCAGAGAGGGCGGACCCTACGAGCAGTACTTC. As protein: CATSREGGPYEQYF.

The rearrangement links TRBV11-2 to TRBJ2-2; tentative D call: TRBD1 (5 bases). V shed 0 bases and J shed 2 bases, with 13 bases lying between them. The germline V gene has CDR1 SGHAT and CDR2 FQNNGV. CDR3 length: 17 amino acids. The CDR3 sequence: CASSLDPRQINTGELFF. CDR3 in DNA: TGTGCCAGCAGCTTAGATCCTCGACAGATCAACACCGGGGAGCTGTTTTTT.

This clone was seen only a few times. The CDR3 DNA is TGTGCCAGCAGCTTGCTTAACAATGAGCAGTTCTTC. Amino acid sequence: CASSLLNNEQFF. The chain combines TRBV11-1 with TRBJ2-1; no reliable D call. Germline V gene lookup returns CDR1 SGHAT and CDR2 FQDESV (reference sequence). The CDR3 contains 12 residues. The ends were cut back, 3 bases at V and 5 bases at J, with 5 bases in the middle.

V and J are TRBV6-5 and TRBJ1-5, with no clear D. The V gene's germline CDR1 is MNHEY and CDR2 SVGAGI. Deletions cut 5 bases from V and 5 bases from J, with 13 bases between. The CDR3 extends over 14 amino acids. The CDR3 here is CASSTTRIDQPQHF. The CDR3 bases are TGTGCCAGCAGTACTACTAGAATCGATCAGCCCCAGCATTTT.

This chain uses TRBV9 with TRBJ2-3; TRBD2 matches 12 bases. Germline V CDR1 and CDR2: SGDLS, YYNGEE. After removal of 0 bases from V and 6 bases from J, the junction contained 5 bases not matched to a gene. This CDR3 comprises 16 residues. The CDR3 nucleotides read TGTGCCAGCAGCGTAGCACTAGCGGGAGGTCTCGATACGCAGTATTTT. Translation gives CASSVALAGGLDTQYF.

The V gene is TRBV4-1, the J gene TRBJ2-3; 8 bases are a match to TRBD2. There are 17 residues in the CDR3. Per the germline V gene, CDR1 is MGHRA and CDR2 is YSYEKL. Trimming took 4 bases from V and 3 from J; bases not matched to a gene: 12. The CDR3 nucleotides read TGCGCCAGCAGCCGAGGATTAGGAGCGGGAGCTACAGATACGCAGTATTTT. It translates to CASSRGLGAGATDTQYF.

The V call is TRBV12-3 or TRBV12-4, the J call TRBJ2-7, with TRBD1 matching over 9 bases. The CDR3 sequence is 13 residues long. V shed 6 bases and J 3 bases; nucleotides not matched to a gene: 3. DNA of the CDR3: TGTGCCAGCAGACGGGGACAGGGCTACGAGCAGTACTTC. This sequence encodes CASRRGQGYEQYF.

This clone was detected only a few times. The chain has TRBV5-1 and TRBJ1-5; the match to TRBD1 covers 7 bases. Germline assignment: CDR1 SGHRS and CDR2 YFSETQ. The CDR3 length is 15 residues. V was clipped by 1 base and J by 4 bases; unmatched bases: 5. CDR3 region: CASSLTGASNQPQHF. DNA for the CDR3: TGCGCCAGCAGCTTGACAGGGGCGTCAAATCAGCCCCAGCATTTT.

The chain joins TRBV3-1 (or the pseudogene TRBV3-2) to TRBJ1-3, with D perhaps matching TRBD1 (6 bases). The CDR3 has 16 amino acids. Germline values: CDR1 LGHDT, CDR2 YNNKEL (reference sequence). Trimming removed 1 base from V and 2 bases from J, with 12 bases in between. CDR3 sequence reads: CASSQGGGHTGNTIYF. CDR3 coding DNA: TGTGCCAGCAGCCAAGGAGGGGGACATACTGGAAACACCATATATTTT.

This chain uses TRBV10-3 with TRBJ2-2; D possibly corresponds to TRBD1 (6 bases). CDR1 is ENHRY and CDR2 is SYGVKD in the germline V gene. CDR3 length equals 15 residues. The V gene lost 10 bases and the J gene lost 1 base, with 16 bases spanning the gap. The CDR3 region has the DNA TGTGCCACAGCACAGGGACCAGAGAACACCGGGGAGCTGTTTTTT. The encoded protein is CATAQGPENTGELFF.

The chain links TRBV7-9 to TRBJ1-6; 10 nucleotides agree with TRBD1. J gave up 9 bases and V 6 bases, and 11 bases lay outside the gene matches. Germline values: CDR1 SEHNR, CDR2 FQNEAQ (reference sequence). The CDR3 has 16 amino acids. CDR3 in amino acids: CASRGIGTGVSSPLHF. For the CDR3, the DNA is TGTGCCAGCAGGGGGATCGGGACAGGGGTTAGTTCACCCCTCCACTTT.

The chain is built from TRBV29-1 and TRBJ1-6; D uncertain. The V end lost 2 bases, the J end lost 3 bases, and 8 bases lay between the germline ends. CDR3 length: 14 amino acids. CDR1 is SQVTM and CDR2 is ANQGSEA in the germline V gene. CDR3 protein: CSVEWRDYNSPLHF. The CDR3 DNA follows: TGCAGCGTTGAATGGCGGGACTATAATTCACCCCTCCACTTT.